The sequence of this T cell receptor (beta chain) was determined in a study of shared clonotypes between healthy human individuals (dated by TCRdb to 2020 to 2022). About the full investigation: A couple of women and a few men aged 18 to 49 years were included in the cohort. Per donor, leukapheresis produced somewhere between about 0.94 and 9.5 billion PBMCs. To estimate repertoire size and how much clonotype sharing occurs between individuals, the study deeply sequenced the blood TCR repertoires of 4 to 6 healthy adults. For each donor, CD4 naive and CD4 memory were each given three plates, CD8 naive was given two plates, and CD8 memory was given one plate. To increase sequencing depth and limit assay-specific biases, TCR repertoire library preparation and sequencing were carried out by different laboratories using diverse techniques.

TCR CDR3 regions were amplified from genomic DNA by multiplex PCR using the deep immunoSEQ assay. For each cell subset, the extracted genomic DNA was distributed evenly across all wells of several immunoSEQ 96-well plates, and each plate served as one replicate. For sorted subsets, each replicate PCR was loaded with roughly 200 ng genomic DNA, equivalent to 25,000 to 35,000 T cell genomes. Purified libraries were quantified with a Qubit 3.0 fluorometer, sized on a Bioanalyzer 2100, and re-quantified with the KAPA Library Quantification kit. Every immunoSEQ 96-well plate was sequenced on a dedicated single-read 150-cycle Illumina NextSeq 550 flow cell. The source study handled its data this way. The immunoSEQ output contained only junctional sequences without quality scores, so filtering could not match that applied to full-length reads. To assign V/J genes and CDR3, sequences were annotated using PyIR, a Python wrapper for IgBLAST v1.9, with IMGT germline references. Reads with weak V/J assignments (E-value above 1e-6), missing CDR3, stop codons, out-of-frame junctions, or ambiguous translated residues were removed. V3J clonotypes were defined as sequences sharing an identical inferred V gene, J gene, and CDR3 amino acid sequence. To compute the percentage overlap between repertoires, the number of shared unique clonotypes was divided by the size of the smaller repertoire. Repertoire richness was assessed with RTK rarefaction, the Chao1 estimator, and Recon v2.1 estimates of unobserved clonotypes. OLGA was used to compute generation probabilities for all TCRbeta clonotypes that the gDNA method yielded from a handful of donors. The immuneACCESS repertoire file appears here via TCRdb, limited to in-frame rearrangements. These files lack a portion of the clones; in checked studies, under half of the deficit traces to unresolved V genes, and the cause of the others is not known. V and J calls plus clone size are reproduced from that table; the DNA served to infer D and trimming. This sample holds around 1,000,000 clones; about 80% were observed only once. Approximately 0.9% of the sample is in the top ten clones.

Here V drops 7 bases and J drops 5 bases, and the junction holds 7 bases not matched to any gene. The germline V gene yields SNHLY for CDR1 and FYNNEI for CDR2. Counted from cysteine to phenylalanine, this CDR3 has 13 amino acids. Here the CDR3 DNA is all that survives: 39 bases in frame from base 1. The donors were healthy, HIV-negative adults with no recently reported acute infections or vaccinations. Every donor was a Caucasian adult residing in Nashville, Tennessee, USA. CD4+ T cells were enriched by magnetic negative selection, after which naive cells were positively selected on CD45RA and the negative fraction was taken as the memory subset. Blood was obtained by leukapheresis, after which PBMCs were separated by Ficoll-Histopaque density gradient centrifugation and cryopreserved in liquid nitrogen vapor phase. Analytical flow cytometry was used to check the purity and quantity of each magnetically sorted T cell population. Genomic DNA was isolated from every sorted fraction and measured by UV absorbance on a Nanodrop 2000c.

What the authors observed across the whole study: Because the study included a small number of donors, the genetic and exposure-history diversity represented was limited. Rarefaction of sorted-subset datasets indicated incomplete sequencing despite the large sequencing depth. Clonotypes shared by all four sorted-subset donors showed higher generation probabilities than non-shared clonotypes. Estimated clonotype richness was generally larger for naive than for memory subsets. Sampling was restricted to blood, and TCR repertoires in tissues likely differ from the TCR repertoires found in blood. Based on pairwise subsampling, the degree of clonotype sharing among donors was expected to be affected by sequencing depth. When a handful of donors were compared, the shared fraction of clonotypes was about 5% for naive CD4, roughly 3.4% for naive CD8, 2% to 2.5% for memory CD4, and 0.4% for memory CD8.

A remark on this clone: The clone's antigen remains unknown. Nothing much larger sits one base from this clone, and base qualities are not available.

The TCR comes from a man aged 18-30 years in good health. Some clones in this sample may be carry-over from other donors' samples. This chain is built from TRBV2 and TRBJ2-5; 7 central bases correspond to TRBD2. The sequencing input was memory CD4+ T cells from PBMCs. The cell subset or site label for this specimen denotes: CD45RA-negative fraction. The bases are TGTGCCAGCAACCCCAGGGAGGGGGAGACCCAGTACTTC. Its protein is CASNPREGETQYF.